This TCR beta chain was profiled in a study of cytomegalovirus exposure and HLA in healthy donors. 13 Jbeta primers and 60 Vbeta primers were used for the PCR. Sequencing used immunoSEQ multiplex PCR; TCRdb keeps in-frame clones, though not all of them. The sample yields approximately 170,000 clones, approximately 80% seen once. The germline CDR1 and CDR2 sequences are SGDLS and YYNGEE. The junction had 6 bases not matched to a gene; V was cut back by 3 bases and J by 6 bases. The CDR3 length is 14 residues. This sequence joins TRBV9 and TRBJ2-3, with TRBD2 matching over 8 bases. The TCR was taken from a boy aged 2 to 10 in good health and CMV-seronegative. The sequencing sample was made of PBMCs. The CDR3 loop is CASSARTSSDTQYF. In DNA, the CDR3 is TGTGCCAGCAGCGCTAGGACTAGCTCGGATACGCAGTATTTT.